The 23 T cell receptor beta chains below were found in one sample sequenced in a study of identical twins. TCRdb analysed the 5' RACE reads with MiXCR anew, one entry per CDR3 protein. The sample carries some 440,000 distinct CDR3 sequences, 20% to 30% recorded once. Another study also made use of these data, one on T cells expressing NK-cell markers.

The source material was CD4+ T cells sorted from blood. Every receptor here comes from a woman between 18 and 29 years old in good health.

The chain uses TRBV20-1 and TRBJ2-1; 10 bases are a match to TRBD2. Per the germline V gene, CDR1 is DFQATT and CDR2 is SNEGSKA (reference sequence). This CDR3 region has 17 residues. J lost 7 bases, V lost 0 bases, and 12 bases had no gene match. The CDR3 sequence is CSARDHKRGGLVNEQFF. The CDR3 nucleotides are TGCAGTGCTAGAGATCATAAGCGGGGGGGCCTAGTAAATGAGCAGTTCTTC.

The chain links TRBV5-5 to TRBJ1-1, with no clear D. The V end was cut by 6 bases, the J end by 1 base, with 10 bases between. This CDR3 contains 13 residues. The germline CDR1 and CDR2 sequences are SGHKS and YYEKEE (reference sequence). CDR3 sequence (DNA): TGTGCCAGCAATCCGCATCCGAACACTGAAGCTTTCTTT. It translates to CASNPHPNTEAFF.

V is TRBV7-9 and J is TRBJ1-4; no definite D call. With 10 bases removed from V and 8 bases from J, the gap between germline ends came to 14 bases. Per germline, CDR1 SEHNR and CDR2 FQNEAQ (reference sequence). This CDR3 comprises 12 residues. CDR3 sequence (DNA): TGTGCCACCAGGCGGTCGGGAGAAAAACTGTTTTTT. It codes for CATRRSGEKLFF.

CDR3 protein: CASSLTPRAGSEQYF. Written as DNA, the CDR3 is TGCGCCAGCAGCTTGACTCCCCGGGCCGGAAGCGAGCAGTACTTC. The chain is built from TRBV5-1 and TRBJ2-7; unclear D gene. V lost 1 base and J lost 6, with 17 bases in between. This CDR3 is 15 amino acids long. Germline CDR1 SGHRS, CDR2 YFSETQ. Full variable domain (remainder filled in from reference TRBV5-1 and TRBJ2-7): KAGVTQTPRYLIKTRGQQVTLSCSPISGHRSVSWYQQTPGQGLQFLFEYFSETQRNKGNFPGRFSGRQFSNSRSEMNVSTLELGDSALYLCASSLTPRAGSEQYFGPGTRLTVT.

This clonotype was counted between two and nine times. The chain employs TRBV12-3 or TRBV12-4 and TRBJ1-5, with D tentatively TRBD1 (5 bases). Trimming shortened V by 6 bases and J by 6 bases, and 15 bases separated the two germline ends. This CDR3 contains 14 residues. The chain's CDR3 is CASRETGYGQPQHF. CDR3 coding DNA: TGTGCCAGCAGAGAAACAGGTTATGGTCAGCCCCAGCATTTT.

In this sample, this clonotype turned up a few times. V and J are TRBV7-9 and TRBJ2-3; no clear D gene. This CDR3 spans 15 amino acids. CDR1 and CDR2 (germline): SEHNR, FQNEAQ (reference sequence). The germline V and J ends were trimmed by 1 base and 2 bases, with 10 bases remaining between them. This chain's CDR3 is CASSLVLAVTDTQYF. CDR3 in DNA: TGTGCCAGCAGCTTAGTTCTGGCGGTCACAGATACGCAGTATTTT. Filled out from reference TRBV7-9 and TRBJ2-3, the complete variable domain reads DTGVSQNPRHKITKRGQNVTFRCDPISEHNRLYWYRQTLGQGPEFLTYFQNEAQLEKSRLLSDRFSAERPKGSFSTLEIQRTEQGDSAMYLCASSLVLAVTDTQYFGPGTRLTVL.

This clonotype was counted between two and nine times. The chain carries TRBV6-5 and TRBJ2-4, with 12 nucleotides matching TRBD2. The junction had 1 base not matched to a gene; V was cut back by 0 bases and J by 1 base. The germline V gene has CDR1 MNHEY and CDR2 SVGAGI. The CDR3 has 17 amino acids. This CDR3 reads CASSYSTSGRAKNIQYF. As DNA, the CDR3 is TGTGCCAGCAGTTACTCAACTAGCGGGAGGGCCAAAAACATTCAGTACTTC.

J is TRBJ1-2 and V is TRBV6-6; D is perhaps TRBD1 (5 bases). Germline V lookup: CDR1 MNHNY, CDR2 SVGAGI (reference sequence). The V end lost 8 bases, the J end lost 4 bases, and 14 bases lay between the germline ends. CDR3 size: 13 residues. The CDR3 coding sequence is TGTGCCAGCGGGCGGACGGACACCTATGGCTACACCTTC. The encoded protein is CASGRTDTYGYTF.

This clonotype has more than one count but fewer than ten. J is TRBJ2-7 and V is TRBV6-2 or TRBV6-3; 7 bases map to TRBD2. The length of the CDR3 is 16 residues. The junction had 9 bases not matched to a gene; V was cut back by 3 bases and J by 1 base. Germline-derived CDR1 and CDR2 are MNHEY and SVGEGT. The CDR3 loop reads CASSYELAGYSYEQYF. As DNA, the CDR3 is TGTGCCAGCAGTTATGAGTTAGCGGGCTATTCCTACGAGCAGTACTTC.

On this clonotype: The junction departs from germline at one end; a sequencing error may be responsible. V gene TRBV12-3 or TRBV12-4 combines with J gene TRBJ2-3, with no clear D. The CDR3 totals 17 residues. The chain's CDR3 is CACSLSRPLRTTDTQYF. In DNA form, the CDR3 reads TGTGCCTGCAGTTTATCAAGACCCCTGCGGACCACAGATACGCAGTATTTT.

The chain employs TRBV28 and TRBJ2-4; D gene ambiguous. V was shortened by 2 bases and J by 5 bases, with 7 bases between the two germline ends. The CDR3 contains 13 residues. CDR1 MDHEN and CDR2 SYDVKM come from the germline V gene. Here the CDR3 reads CASSLESENIQYF. CDR3 in DNA: TGTGCCAGCAGTTTAGAATCCGAAAACATTCAGTACTTC.

The rearrangement links TRBV5-1 to TRBJ1-6; TRBD1 matches at 9 bases. Germline CDR1 and CDR2: SGHRS and YFSETQ. The CDR3 length is 15 residues. V dropped 4 bases and J dropped 7; count of bases not matched to a gene: 6. CDR3 loop: CASSAGQGNNSPLHF. CDR3 in DNA: TGCGCCAGCAGCGCCGGACAGGGGAACAATTCACCCCTCCACTTT.

The rearrangement joins TRBV10-1 to TRBJ2-7, with D uncertain. Germline V gene sequence: CDR1 WNHNN, CDR2 SYGVQD (reference sequence). Deletions cut 3 bases from V and 0 bases from J, with 6 bases between. The CDR3 loop spans 13 amino acids. The chain's CDR3 is CASSEVGSYEQYF. DNA for the CDR3: TGCGCCAGCAGTGAAGTCGGCTCCTACGAGCAGTACTTC.

DNA of the CDR3: TGTGCCAGCAGCCAACAGGTCCGGGAAAAACTGTTTTTT. It encodes CASSQQVREKLFF. The chain has TRBV4-2 and TRBJ1-4; D is uncertain. The germline V and J ends were trimmed by 2 bases and 8 bases, with 9 bases remaining between them. The CDR3 covers 13 residues. Germline CDR1 is LGHNA and CDR2 is YNFKEQ.

This clonotype has more than one count but fewer than ten. The rearrangement links TRBV5-6 to TRBJ2-1; D gene ambiguous. V was clipped by 5 bases and J by 6 bases, with 12 bases between them. CDR1 and CDR2 (germline): SGHDT, YYEEEE. The CDR3 length is 13 residues. The CDR3 DNA is TGTGCCAGCAGTCCGCCCCTTGGCAATGAGCAGTTCTTC. It is translated as CASSPPLGNEQFF.

The chain employs TRBV4-3 and TRBJ2-1; 9 bases fit TRBD2. This CDR3 spans 17 amino acids. V was pared by 4 bases and J by 9 bases, with 16 bases of the junction left unmatched. Germline CDR1 reads LGHNA; CDR2 reads YSLEER. The CDR3 DNA reads TGCGCCAGCAGCCTCATAAGGCTGGCGGGAGGGCCGGGTGAGCAGTTCTTC. This gives the protein CASSLIRLAGGPGEQFF.

The sample holds many counts of this clonotype. The chain employs TRBV5-1 and TRBJ2-5; D tentatively fits TRBD1 or TRBD2 (5 bases each). The ends were cut back, 4 bases at V and 5 bases at J, with 12 bases in the middle. The CDR3 is made up of 13 amino acids. Per germline, CDR1 SGHRS and CDR2 YFSETQ. The CDR3 DNA follows: TGCGCCAGCAGCCCGGGGCCGGAGGAGACCCAGTACTTC. This encodes CASSPGPEETQYF.

This clonotype occurred a few times. The chain combines TRBV20-1 with TRBJ1-1; 12 bases are shared with TRBD1. The CDR3 runs 16 residues. The junction had 10 bases not matched to a gene; V was cut back by 8 bases and J by 0 bases. Germline values: CDR1 DFQATT, CDR2 SNEGSKA (reference sequence). CDR3 sequence (DNA): TGCAGTCCGGGACAGGGGGCCCCGGGGATGAACACTGAAGCTTTCTTT. This codes for CSPGQGAPGMNTEAFF.

The rearrangement joins TRBV9 to TRBJ2-3, with D perhaps being TRBD1 or TRBD2 (5 bases each). V was trimmed by 0 bases and J by 2 bases, leaving 13 bases between them. Germline V CDR1 and CDR2: SGDLS, YYNGEE. There are 16 residues in the CDR3. CDR3 bases: TGTGCCAGCAGCGTAGTTCACGGGACCGCCACAGATACGCAGTATTTT. This translates into CASSVVHGTATDTQYF.

This clonotype was seen only a few times. The rearrangement joins TRBV12-3 or TRBV12-4 to TRBJ2-5; unclear D gene. Deletions cut 0 bases from V and 5 bases from J, with 7 bases between. The CDR3 extends over 13 amino acids. The CDR3 loop is CASSLARAETQYF. CDR3 nucleotides: TGTGCCAGCAGTTTAGCCCGGGCGGAGACCCAGTACTTC.

In its sample, this clonotype was seen a few times. This rearrangement joins TRBV12-3 or TRBV12-4 to TRBJ2-3; TRBD1 is a possible D gene (6 bases). Trimming removed 5 bases from V and 1 base from J, with 10 bases in between. This CDR3 has 14 amino acids. CDR3 residues: CASSRKGGTDTQYF. DNA for the CDR3: TGTGCCAGCAGTCGTAAGGGGGGCACAGATACGCAGTATTTT.

This clonotype was counted a single time. The chain recombines TRBV4-1 with TRBJ2-2; D ambiguous. Germline loops: CDR1 MGHRA, CDR2 YSYEKL. The CDR3 loop spans 15 amino acids. Trimming removed 10 bases from V and 1 base from J, with 16 bases in between. CDR3 nucleotide sequence: TGCGCCACCACAACCGACCCATTGAACACCGGGGAGCTGTTTTTT. Translated, it gives CATTTDPLNTGELFF.

This clonotype was counted between two and nine times. The rearrangement joins TRBV5-1 to TRBJ2-1; D is tentatively TRBD1 or TRBD2 (5 bases each). Germline V gene sequence: CDR1 SGHRS, CDR2 YFSETQ. The CDR3 is 18 amino acids. The V end was cut by 4 bases, the J end by 4 bases, with 24 bases between. The CDR3 region is CASSRNRQDGKGYNEQFF. The CDR3 DNA follows: TGCGCCAGCAGCCGCAATCGCCAGGACGGGAAGGGGTACAATGAGCAGTTCTTC.